This TCR beta chain appears in the sequencing data of a study of cytomegalovirus exposure and HLA in healthy donors (dated 2017 in TCRdb). General notes on the study: According to an earlier analysis of several hundred of the donors, about 179 million T cells yielded 117 million unique TCR beta sequences and 276 Gb of sequence data. Along with the roughly 700-subject first cohort, a separate validation cohort of more than 90 different subjects was used. To decide whether each TCR beta V gene segment behaved as functional or pseudogenic, an earlier analysis of fewer than 750 of the donors relied on high-throughput TCR beta sequencing. Because of strong linkage in the cohort, five DR-DQ haplotypes were treated as single units for association and clustering. Among about 370 genotyped donors of the cohort, an average of approximately 200,000 unique TCR beta nucleotide sequences was sequenced per donor, of which about 20% were non-productive. In the later analysis, no new phenotypic data were used to find candidate immune exposures; instead, reliance was placed on TCR beta sequences and their occurrence across donors. A later analysis re-analyzed previously published TCR beta repertoires from hundreds of donors and added high-resolution HLA genotyping to study TCR occurrence patterns. The study profiled the T cell repertoires of fewer than 850 subjects by immunosequencing and related them to cytomegalovirus serostatus. An early release that covered about 600 HLA-typed donors contained around 330 gigabases of sequencing data and approximately 85 million unique TCR sequences. To predict cytomegalovirus infection status, the study combined high-throughput TCR immunosequencing, statistical association of individual TCRs with disease status, and machine learning. Donor age, sex, ethnicity and CMV serostatus were compiled alongside the repertoire data. Of the 350 to 450 genotyped donors, approximately 81% were placed in the genetic ancestry cluster associated with self-reported Caucasian donors. In a later genetic analysis, genome-wide SNP genotypes for 398 of the 666 donors were used, and that subset was treated as a discovery cohort. Both class I and class II loci were covered by HLA typing, at four-digit resolution. Typing coverage differed by locus: A, B, C, DRB1 and DQB1 were typed in about 620-640 donors, DQA1 in about 500, DPA1 in approximately 600, and DPB1 in just under 480. Every discovery cohort repertoire had been produced on one sequencing platform. The study aimed to test whether signatures of past pathogen exposure could be identified by cataloging public T cell receptors.

The cohort was made up of roughly 670 healthy bone marrow donors. At the time of sampling, every cohort member was nominally healthy, though immune exposures that went unrecorded were likely present. The donor tested CMV seronegative, placing the donor among the 352 seronegative members of the cohort. A peripheral blood sample was provided by each donor, and peripheral blood mononuclear cells were used for TCR beta sequencing. Genomic DNA extraction from the blood cell samples was performed with the Qiagen DNeasy Blood Extraction Kit. A note on this clone: Its specific antigen is unknown. The input lacks base qualities; no much larger clone sits a single base away.

CDR1 and CDR2 are read off the germline V gene as SGHTA and FQGNSA. Reading from cysteine to phenylalanine, the CDR3 counts 15 amino acids. Just CDR3 DNA is preserved here, 45 bases in frame from base 1. The germline ends are 15 bases apart after V is trimmed by 1 base and J by 5 bases. Broad study findings and their caveats: Strong co-occurrence of HLA alleles, especially DR and DQ, made assigning TCR associations to individual alleles difficult. A later analysis found that HLA-associated TCR beta chains were more clonally expanded and had lower generation probabilities than equally common non-associated chains. A further reported finding was that TCR beta sequences accurately predicted the HLA-A and HLA-B alleles for most subjects in the first cohort. About 17 rarely observed V segments, including chromosome 9 orphons, were excluded from the earlier analysis of about 610 of the donors because counts were too low. In an earlier analysis of approximately 590 of the donors, most TCR beta V segments appeared in productive rearrangements about 87% or about 30% of the time, broadly matching IMGT annotations. It was suggested by the authors that the approach could potentially be generalized to other disease states and immunological phenotypes. Most CMV-associated TCR beta chains appeared to be HLA-restricted in a later analysis, and the HLA associations seemed to be driven largely by CMV exposure. In a later analysis, over 15,000 TCR beta sequences were associated with specific HLA alleles at a false discovery rate of 0.05. According to a later genetic analysis, donors in an Asian-associated ancestry cluster had fewer N-insertions in productive TCRs than the approximately 700-donor mean. The study listed 150 to 200 TCR beta chains as associated with cytomegalovirus. In a later analysis, several top co-occurrence clusters were reported to appear linked to parvovirus B19, influenza, CMV and Epstein-Barr virus. The 87-base-pair reads could not distinguish some IMGT-functional V segments, including TRBV6-2 and TRBV6-3, so those segments were excluded. For the cohort, immune exposure information was limited to CMV serostatus. In this cohort, only TCR beta chains were sequenced, and detectable features were limited by the absence of alpha or paired-chain data. In vitro tests confirmed that three of the cytomegalovirus-associated TCR beta chains recognize cytomegalovirus antigens. A group of highly shared sequence variants was considered likely to be a technical artifact of the sequencing pipeline. Most TCR sequences were seen in very few donors, while some public TCRs were found in many individuals. According to a later analysis, TCR association rates differed among HLA loci, with DRB1 alleles showing the most associated TCRs and HLA-C alleles showing the fewest. The classifier was reported to diagnose cytomegalovirus status with high specificity and sensitivity in both the original cohort and the validation cohort. Roughly uniform sequencing depth across donors was assumed in presence/absence analyses, although this assumption may not hold. Linkage disequilibrium might explain the correlated functional status among segregating V segments, but an unknown experimental factor could not be ruled out. A later genetic analysis associated a missense DCLRE1C variant with V-gene and J-gene trimming of TCR beta chains, and an independent cohort replicated the association. HLA typing was unavailable for some donors at each locus, so association tests used only the typed subset.

Receptor libraries were prepared by the immunoSEQ multiplex PCR assay. The multiplex PCR relied on a mix of 60 forward primers for TCR Vbeta segments and 13 reverse primers for TCR Jbeta segments. A multiplex PCR assay on genomic DNA amplified the CDR3 region of rearranged TCR beta genes. Amplified TCR beta libraries were sequenced as 87-base-pair reads on the Illumina HiSeq System. The original methods were these. In a later analysis, 77 million or so unique TCR beta chains were counted across the roughly 670 repertoires, and roughly 11 million of these chains were shared by at least two donors. Raw reads were error-corrected and collapsed into unique sequences with a nearest-neighbor algorithm that merged closely related sequences to remove PCR and sequencing errors. V, D and J gene segments were assigned by aligning CDR3 sequences to IMGT reference sequences. For a sequence to be retained, at least a six-nucleotide match to both a V gene segment and a J gene segment was required. A rearrangement counted as productive if the CDR3 had no stop codons and remained in frame with V and J, and every other rearrangement counted as non-productive. CDR3 was defined by IMGT convention, running from the second conserved V-encoded cysteine to the conserved J-encoded phenylalanine. The earlier analysis of 500 to 650 of the donors excluded any sequence lacking an unambiguous match to a single V gene segment. An earlier analysis of almost 600 of the donors classified V segments as functional when productive rearrangements were above 56.7% and as segregating when the standard deviation between donors was above 5%. A statistical classification framework was built to diagnose cytomegalovirus status from the catalog of TCR beta chain sequences. A later analysis assigned V and J genes by comparing TCR nucleotide sequences with IMGT/GENE-DB human TR gene sequences. In a later analysis, CDR3 sequences and most-parsimonious VDJ recombination scenarios were assigned using the TCRdist pipeline. In a later analysis, every TCR beta chain was defined by the combination of its CDR3 amino acid sequence and its V-gene family, and reads without a unique V-gene family were dropped. In a later analysis, fewer than 650 highly shared, low-generation-probability nucleotide sequences were removed to address suspected cross-contamination and a sequencing artifact. A later analysis calculated a clonal expansion index for each public chain from normalized within-repertoire ranks of inferred template counts. A later analysis computed generation probabilities with a VDJ recombination model fitted to out-of-frame rearrangements, and checked the results against IGoR. In a later analysis, hypergeometric tests were used to score TCR-TCR, TCR-HLA and TCR-CMV co-occurrence, with a repertoire-size bias correction applied to TCR pairs. False discovery rates were estimated in a later analysis by permuting HLA or CMV assignments 20 times. In a later analysis, co-occurring TCRs were grouped with DBSCAN, and TCRdist sequence similarity was added when clustering was performed within HLA-allele-positive subsets. Co-occurrence clustering excluded repertoires with fewer than 30,000 or more than 120,000 public chains, plus five with anomalous nucleotide sharing. Here the immuneACCESS table is served through TCRdb, limited to in-frame sequences with V and J called. Missing clones are a known gap in these copies; in checked studies unresolved V genes cover under half, and the rest lacks a known reason. V and J calls plus clone size are reproduced from that table; the DNA served to infer D and trimming. This sample comprises roughly 160,000 clones, around 76% of them detected only once. In total, the top ten clones hold roughly 1.4% of the sample.

Sequenced sample: PBMCs. This TCR was recovered from a man between 60 and 75 years old in good health and CMV-seronegative. This chain joins TRBV7-2 to TRBJ2-7; TRBD2 is perhaps the D gene, given 6 matching bases. The CDR3: CASSLGAGSHNEQYF. The DNA sequence follows: TGTGCCAGCAGCTTAGGAGCCGGGAGCCACAACGAGCAGTACTTC.